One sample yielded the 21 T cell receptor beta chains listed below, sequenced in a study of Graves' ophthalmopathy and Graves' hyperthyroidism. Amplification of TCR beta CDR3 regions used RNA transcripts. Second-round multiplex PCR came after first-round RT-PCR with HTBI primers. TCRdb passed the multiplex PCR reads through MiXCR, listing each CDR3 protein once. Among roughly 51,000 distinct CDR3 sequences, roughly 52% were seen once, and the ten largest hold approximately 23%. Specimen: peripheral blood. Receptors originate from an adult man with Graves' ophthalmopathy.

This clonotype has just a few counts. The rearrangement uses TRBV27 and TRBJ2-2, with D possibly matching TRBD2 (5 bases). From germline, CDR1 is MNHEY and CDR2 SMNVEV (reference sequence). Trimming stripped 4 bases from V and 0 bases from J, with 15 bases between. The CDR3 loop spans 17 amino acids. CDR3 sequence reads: CASSSPPPGTNTGELFF. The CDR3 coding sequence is TGTGCCAGCAGTTCACCTCCTCCCGGGACGAACACCGGGGAGCTGTTTTTT.

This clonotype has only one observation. CDR3: CASSLVGSGSITGANVLTF. CDR3 bases: TGTGCCAGCAGCTTAGTGGGTAGCGGGAGTATTACCGGGGCCAACGTCCTGACTTTC. The chain recombines TRBV7-2 with TRBJ2-6, with 9 bases that match TRBD2. CDR1 and CDR2 (germline): SGHTA, FQGNSA. J gave up 4 bases and V 1 base, and 11 bases lay outside the gene matches. This CDR3 comprises 19 residues. Full variable domain (rest looked up from reference TRBV7-2 and TRBJ2-6): GAGVSQSPSNKVTEKGKDVELRCDPISGHTALYWYRQSLGQGLEFLIYFQGNSAPDKSGLPSDRFSAERTGGSVSTLTIQRTQQEDSAVYLCASSLVGSGSITGANVLTFGAGSRLTVL.

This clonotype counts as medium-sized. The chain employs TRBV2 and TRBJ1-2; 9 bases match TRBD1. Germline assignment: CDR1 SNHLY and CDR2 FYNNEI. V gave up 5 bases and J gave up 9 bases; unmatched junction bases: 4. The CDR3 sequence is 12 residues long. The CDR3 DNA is TGTGCCAGCAGTCCGGGACAGGGCCGCTACACCTTC. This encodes CASSPGQGRYTF.

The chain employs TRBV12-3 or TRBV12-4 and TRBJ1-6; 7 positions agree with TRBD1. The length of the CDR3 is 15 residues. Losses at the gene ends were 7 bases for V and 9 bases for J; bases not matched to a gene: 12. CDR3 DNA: TGTGCCAGCAACCGAGGGACAGCAGATTCTTCACCCCTCCACTTT. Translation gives CASNRGTADSSPLHF.

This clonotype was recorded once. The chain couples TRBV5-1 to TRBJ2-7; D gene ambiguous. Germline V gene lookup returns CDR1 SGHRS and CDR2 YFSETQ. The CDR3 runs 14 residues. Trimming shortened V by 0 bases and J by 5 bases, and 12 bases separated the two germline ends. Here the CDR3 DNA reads TGCGCCAGCAGCTTGGAAGGGTTAGGGAACGAGCAGTACTTC. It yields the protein CASSLEGLGNEQYF.

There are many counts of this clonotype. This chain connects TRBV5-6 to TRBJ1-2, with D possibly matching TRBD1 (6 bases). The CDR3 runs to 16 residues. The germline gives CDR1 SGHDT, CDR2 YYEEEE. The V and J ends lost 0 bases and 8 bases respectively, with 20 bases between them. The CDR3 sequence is CASSLARQVRAEGYTF. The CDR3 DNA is TGTGCCAGCAGCTTGGCCAGACAGGTCCGCGCGGAAGGCTACACCTTC.

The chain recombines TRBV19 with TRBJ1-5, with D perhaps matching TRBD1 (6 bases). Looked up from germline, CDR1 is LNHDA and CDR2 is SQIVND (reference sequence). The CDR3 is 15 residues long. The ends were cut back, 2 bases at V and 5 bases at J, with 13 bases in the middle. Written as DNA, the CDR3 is TGTGCCAGTAGTATATACGGGGGCGGCGATCAGCCCCAGCATTTT. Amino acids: CASSIYGGGDQPQHF.

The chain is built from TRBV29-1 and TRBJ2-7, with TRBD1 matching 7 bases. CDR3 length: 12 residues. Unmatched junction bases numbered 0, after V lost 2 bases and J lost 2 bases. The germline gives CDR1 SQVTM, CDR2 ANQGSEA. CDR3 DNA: TGCAGCGTTGAACAGGGGGCCTACGAGCAGTACTTC. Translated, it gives CSVEQGAYEQYF.

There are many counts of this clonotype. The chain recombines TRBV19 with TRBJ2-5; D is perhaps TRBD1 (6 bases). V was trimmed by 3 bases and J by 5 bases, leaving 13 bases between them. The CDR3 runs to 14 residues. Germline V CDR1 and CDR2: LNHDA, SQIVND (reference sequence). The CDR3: CASSITGSEETQYF. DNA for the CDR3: TGTGCCAGTAGTATTACAGGGAGTGAGGAGACCCAGTACTTC.

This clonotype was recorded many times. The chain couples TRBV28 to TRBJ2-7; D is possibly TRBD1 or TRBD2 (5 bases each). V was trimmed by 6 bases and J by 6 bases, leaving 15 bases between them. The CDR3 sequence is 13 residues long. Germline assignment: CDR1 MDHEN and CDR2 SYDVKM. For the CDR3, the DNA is TGTGCCAGCAGACTAGGGACCGCTCCCGAGCAGTACTTC. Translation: CASRLGTAPEQYF.

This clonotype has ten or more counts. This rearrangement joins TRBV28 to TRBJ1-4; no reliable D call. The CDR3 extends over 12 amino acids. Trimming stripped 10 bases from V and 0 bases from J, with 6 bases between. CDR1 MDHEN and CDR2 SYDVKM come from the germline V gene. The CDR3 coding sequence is TGTGCCACTATTGCAACTAATGAAAAACTGTTTTTT. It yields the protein CATIATNEKLFF.

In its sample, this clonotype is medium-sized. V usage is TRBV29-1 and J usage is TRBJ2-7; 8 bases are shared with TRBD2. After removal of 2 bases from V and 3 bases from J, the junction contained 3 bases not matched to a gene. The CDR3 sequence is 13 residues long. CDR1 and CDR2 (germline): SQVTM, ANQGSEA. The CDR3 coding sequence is TGCAGCGTTGAACTAGCGGGCGTCTACGAGCAGTACTTC. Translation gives CSVELAGVYEQYF.

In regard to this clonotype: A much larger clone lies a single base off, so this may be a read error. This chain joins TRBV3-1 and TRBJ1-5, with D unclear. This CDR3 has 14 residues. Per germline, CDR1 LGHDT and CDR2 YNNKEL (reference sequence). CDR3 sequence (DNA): TGTGCCAGCTCTGCGGACGAGGGCAATCAGCCCCGGCATTTT. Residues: CASSADEGNQPRHF.

The CDR3 DNA reads as TGTGCCAGCAGCCGGTCGGTCGGGATAGCGGGAGGAGAGACCCAGTACTTC. Translating it yields CASSRSVGIAGGETQYF. This rearrangement joins TRBV13 to TRBJ2-5; 10 bases agree with TRBD2. The CDR3 has 17 amino acids. V shed 5 bases, J shed 4 bases, and the junction held 13 bases outside the gene matches. From germline, CDR1 is PRHDT and CDR2 FYEKMQ (reference sequence).

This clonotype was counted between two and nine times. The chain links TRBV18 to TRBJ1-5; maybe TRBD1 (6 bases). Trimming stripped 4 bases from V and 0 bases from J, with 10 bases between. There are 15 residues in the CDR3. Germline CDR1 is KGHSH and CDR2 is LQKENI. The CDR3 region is CASSLQGASNQPQHF. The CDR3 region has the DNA TGTGCCAGCTCACTACAGGGTGCTAGCAATCAGCCCCAGCATTTT.

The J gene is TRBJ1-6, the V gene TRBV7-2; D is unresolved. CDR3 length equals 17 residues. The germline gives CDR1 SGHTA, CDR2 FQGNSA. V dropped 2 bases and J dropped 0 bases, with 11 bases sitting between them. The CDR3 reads CASSLNAGFSYNSPLHF. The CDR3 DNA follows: TGTGCCAGCAGCTTAAATGCAGGTTTCTCCTATAATTCACCCCTCCACTTT.

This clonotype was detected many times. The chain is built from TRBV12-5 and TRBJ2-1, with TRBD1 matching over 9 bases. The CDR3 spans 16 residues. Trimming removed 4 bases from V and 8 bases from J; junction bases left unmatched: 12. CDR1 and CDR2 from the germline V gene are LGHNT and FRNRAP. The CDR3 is CASGWSTGTGLYEQFF. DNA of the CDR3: TGTGCTAGTGGTTGGTCCACCGGGACAGGGCTCTATGAGCAGTTCTTC.

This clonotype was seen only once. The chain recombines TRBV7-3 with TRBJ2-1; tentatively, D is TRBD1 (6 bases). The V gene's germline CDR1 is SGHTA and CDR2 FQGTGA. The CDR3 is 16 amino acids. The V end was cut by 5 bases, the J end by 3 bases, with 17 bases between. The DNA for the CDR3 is TGTGCCAGCAGCGCCGGACAGAGTGCAAGCTACAATGAGCAGTTCTTC. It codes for CASSAGQSASYNEQFF.

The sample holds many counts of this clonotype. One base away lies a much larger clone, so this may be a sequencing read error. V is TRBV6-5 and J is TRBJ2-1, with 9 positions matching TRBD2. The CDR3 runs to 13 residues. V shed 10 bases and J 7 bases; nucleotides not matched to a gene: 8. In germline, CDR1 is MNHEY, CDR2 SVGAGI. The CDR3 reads CAIHSGGWNEQFF. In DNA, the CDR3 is TGTGCCATCCATAGCGGGGGATGGAATGAGCAGTTCTTC.

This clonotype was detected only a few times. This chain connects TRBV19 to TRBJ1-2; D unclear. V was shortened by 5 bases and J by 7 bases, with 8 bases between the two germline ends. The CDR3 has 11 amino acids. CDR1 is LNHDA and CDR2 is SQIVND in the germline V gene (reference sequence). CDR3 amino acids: CASSAIRGYTF. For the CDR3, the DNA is TGTGCCAGTAGTGCGATCCGTGGCTACACCTTC.

CDR3 in DNA: TGCGCCAGCAGCCGGGGACAGGGAAATTCACCCCTCCACTTT. This codes for CASSRGQGNSPLHF. This chain joins TRBV4-3 and TRBJ1-6, with 9 positions matching TRBD1. The CDR3 contains 14 residues. The germline V gene encodes CDR1 LGHNA and CDR2 YSLEER. Unmatched junction bases numbered 2, after V lost 4 bases and J lost 7 bases.